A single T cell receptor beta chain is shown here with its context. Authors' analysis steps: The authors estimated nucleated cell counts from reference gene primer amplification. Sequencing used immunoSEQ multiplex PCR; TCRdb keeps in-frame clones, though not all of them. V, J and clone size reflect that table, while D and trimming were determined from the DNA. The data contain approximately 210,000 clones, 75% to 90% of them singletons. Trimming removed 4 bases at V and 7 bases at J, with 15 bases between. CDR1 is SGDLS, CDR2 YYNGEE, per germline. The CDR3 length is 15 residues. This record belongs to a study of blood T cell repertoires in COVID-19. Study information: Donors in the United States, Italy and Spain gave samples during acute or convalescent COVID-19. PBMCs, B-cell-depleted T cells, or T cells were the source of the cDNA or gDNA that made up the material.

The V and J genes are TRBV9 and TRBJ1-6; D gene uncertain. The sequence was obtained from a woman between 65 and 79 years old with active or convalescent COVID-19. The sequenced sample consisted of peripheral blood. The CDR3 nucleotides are TGTGCCAGCAGCTCACTTGTAGGAGGGAATTCACCCCTCCACTTT. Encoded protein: CASSSLVGGNSPLHF.